The clone carrying this T cell receptor beta chain was seen a handful of times. Its antigen is as yet unknown. Primers: 60 Vbeta forward and 13 Jbeta reverse. Profiled with immunoSEQ multiplex PCR; TCRdb holds only in-frame clones, not every one. The data show fewer than 130,000 clones, around 84% seen once. V lost 5 bases to trimming and J lost 5 bases; unmatched junction nucleotides: 5. CDR1 is MNHEY and CDR2 is SMNVEV in the germline V gene (reference sequence). The CDR3 totals 13 residues. This sample was included in a study of cytomegalovirus exposure and HLA in healthy donors. The study's findings and limits: It was shown in a later analysis that HLA-associated TCR beta chains were more clonally expanded than other, equally common chains. The study labeled more than 150 TCR beta chains cytomegalovirus-associated. As a later analysis showed, a missense DCLRE1C variant was linked to trimming of TCR beta V- and J-genes. Presence/absence analyses supposed approximately even sequencing depth among donors.

The specimen sequenced was PBMCs. This sequence was found in a woman in her 30s in good health and CMV-seronegative. The rearrangement joins TRBV27 to TRBJ1-1, with 7 bases aligning to TRBD1. The CDR3 DNA is TGTGCCAGCAGTCCGACAGGGCCAACTGAAGCTTTCTTT. Residues: CASSPTGPTEAFF.